One and the same sample provided the 6 T cell receptor beta chains below, sequenced in a study of blood T cell repertoires in COVID-19. Measured with immunoSEQ multiplex PCR; TCRdb has only the in-frame clones, and not every one. Of approximately 90,000 clones listed, approximately 86% are singletons. Sequences were obtained from peripheral blood. These receptors were taken from a man aged 55 to 69 with acute or convalescent COVID-19.

The rearrangement joins TRBV7-8 to TRBJ2-7, with a tentative D call TRBD1 (6 bases). Per the germline V gene, CDR1 is SGHVS and CDR2 is FQNEAQ. Trimming stripped 0 bases from V and 2 bases from J, with 14 bases between. This CDR3 spans 16 amino acids. The chain's CDR3 is CASSLAMFEGAYEQYF. The CDR3 DNA reads as TGTGCCAGCAGCTTAGCCATGTTTGAGGGGGCCTACGAGCAGTACTTC.

The sample holds a few counts of this clone. J is TRBJ2-7 and V is TRBV11-2; tentative D call: TRBD1 (5 bases). V was clipped by 1 base and J by 12 bases, with 16 bases between them. Germline V gene sequence: CDR1 SGHAT, CDR2 FQNNGV. This CDR3 has 13 residues. CDR3 in DNA: TGTGCCAGCAGCTTAGGGGGCATAGGTACACCGTACTTC. It translates to CASSLGGIGTPYF. The full variable domain, rest sourced from reference TRBV11-2 and TRBJ2-7, is EAGVAQSPRYKIIEKRQSVAFWCNPISGHATLYWYQQILGQGPKLLIQFQNNGVVDDSQLPKDRFSAERLKGVDSTLKIQPAKLEDSAVYLCASSLGGIGTPYFGPGTRLTVT.

The rearrangement links TRBV5-6 to TRBJ1-2; 10 nucleotides align to TRBD1. The CDR3 is made up of 14 amino acids. Per germline, CDR1 SGHDT and CDR2 YYEEEE. Trimming at V came to 4 bases and at J to 6 bases, leaving 6 bases not matched to a gene. CDR3 sequence (DNA): TGTGCCAGCAGCCTCTACGGGACAGGGGATGGCTACACCTTC. This translates into CASSLYGTGDGYTF.

The CDR3 sequence is CASSPDRARNTIYF. The CDR3 DNA is TGTGCCAGCAGCCCGGACAGGGCAAGAAACACCATATATTTT. V is TRBV5-4 and J is TRBJ1-3, with 8 bases identical to TRBD1. Trimming at V came to 4 bases and at J to 5 bases, leaving 5 bases not matched to a gene. The CDR3 consists of 14 residues. Germline lookup yields CDR1 SGHNT and CDR2 YYREEE (reference sequence).

This clone occurred once. The V and J genes are TRBV6-6 and TRBJ1-2; 9 bases align to TRBD1. CDR3 length: 15 amino acids. V lost 4 bases, J lost 0 bases, and 3 bases stayed unmatched. Germline V gene lookup returns CDR1 MNHNY and CDR2 SVGAGI (reference sequence). CDR3 nucleotide sequence: TGTGCCAGCAGTTCGCGACAGGGGGCTAACTATGGCTACACCTTC. This gives the protein CASSSRQGANYGYTF.

The CDR3 reads CASSQGGQGGYTF. The CDR3 DNA is TGTGCCAGCAGCCAAGGAGGACAGGGAGGCTACACCTTC. The genes are TRBV3-1 (or the pseudogene TRBV3-2) and TRBJ1-2, with 8 bases identical to TRBD1. Germline CDR1 reads LGHDT; CDR2 reads YNNKEL (reference sequence). The junction had 3 bases not matched to a gene; V was cut back by 1 base and J by 8 bases. The CDR3 has 13 amino acids.